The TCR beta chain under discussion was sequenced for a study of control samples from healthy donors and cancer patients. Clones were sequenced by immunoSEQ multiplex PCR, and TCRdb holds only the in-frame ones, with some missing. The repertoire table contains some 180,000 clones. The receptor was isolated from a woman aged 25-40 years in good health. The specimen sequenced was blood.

CDR3 DNA: TGTGCCAGCTCACCAAAGGGACAGGTTAACACTGAAGCTTTCTTT. This gives the protein CASSPKGQVNTEAFF. The rearrangement joins TRBV18 to TRBJ1-1; 8 bases are shared with TRBD1. The CDR3 extends over 15 amino acids. V was clipped by 2 bases and J by 2 bases; unmatched bases: 4. Germline CDR1 and CDR2: KGHSH and LQKENI.